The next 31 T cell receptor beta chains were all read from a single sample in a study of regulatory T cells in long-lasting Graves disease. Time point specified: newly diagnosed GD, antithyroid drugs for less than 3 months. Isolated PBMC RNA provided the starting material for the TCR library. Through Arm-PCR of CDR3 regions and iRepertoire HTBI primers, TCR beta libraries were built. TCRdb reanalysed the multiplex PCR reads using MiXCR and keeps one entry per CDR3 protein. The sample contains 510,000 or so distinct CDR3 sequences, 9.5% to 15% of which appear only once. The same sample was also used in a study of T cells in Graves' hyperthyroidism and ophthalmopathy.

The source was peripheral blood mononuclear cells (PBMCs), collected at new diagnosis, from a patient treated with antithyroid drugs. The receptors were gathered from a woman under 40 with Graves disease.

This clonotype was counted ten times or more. The CDR3 loop reads CASSLGIGQGSSHEQFF. CDR3 bases: TGTGCCAGCAGCTTAGGAATAGGACAGGGGTCGTCACATGAGCAGTTCTTC. The gene calls are TRBV11-2 and TRBJ2-1; 9 bases are shared with TRBD1. This CDR3 has 17 amino acids. V lost 1 base to trimming and J lost 8 bases; unmatched junction nucleotides: 12. CDR1 is SGHAT and CDR2 is FQNNGV in the germline V gene. Together with reference TRBV11-2 and TRBJ2-1, the CDR3 gives the full variable domain: EAGVAQSPRYKIIEKRQSVAFWCNPISGHATLYWYQQILGQGPKLLIQFQNNGVVDDSQLPKDRFSAERLKGVDSTLKIQPAKLEDSAVYLCASSLGIGQGSSHEQFFGPGTRLTVL.

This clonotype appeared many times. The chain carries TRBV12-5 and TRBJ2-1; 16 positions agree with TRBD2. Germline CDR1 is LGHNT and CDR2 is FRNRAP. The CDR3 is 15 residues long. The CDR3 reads CASSPGLAGGYEQFF. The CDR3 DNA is TGTGCCAGCAGCCCGGGACTAGCGGGAGGGTATGAGCAGTTCTTC.

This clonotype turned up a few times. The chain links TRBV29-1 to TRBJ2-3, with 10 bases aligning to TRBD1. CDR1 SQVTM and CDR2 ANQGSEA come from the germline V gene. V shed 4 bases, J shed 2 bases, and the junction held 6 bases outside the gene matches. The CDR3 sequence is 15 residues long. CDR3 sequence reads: CSVGGTGVSTDTQYF. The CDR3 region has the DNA TGCAGCGTTGGGGGGACAGGGGTATCCACAGATACGCAGTATTTT.

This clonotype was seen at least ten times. The DNA of the CDR3 is TGTGCCAGCAGTCGGTCCGTCGGAGACCAAGAGACCCAGTACTTC. Translation: CASSRSVGDQETQYF. The rearrangement links TRBV27 to TRBJ2-5; D gene uncertain. The V gene's germline CDR1 is MNHEY and CDR2 SMNVEV (reference sequence). The CDR3 is made up of 15 amino acids. V was pared by 5 bases and J by 0 bases, with 13 bases between.

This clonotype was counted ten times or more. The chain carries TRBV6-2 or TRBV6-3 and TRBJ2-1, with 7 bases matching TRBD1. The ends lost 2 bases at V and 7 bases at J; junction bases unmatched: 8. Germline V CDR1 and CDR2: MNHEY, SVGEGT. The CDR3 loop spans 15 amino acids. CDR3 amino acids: CASSYDRVAGNEQFF. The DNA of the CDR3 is TGTGCCAGCAGTTACGACAGGGTGGCCGGGAATGAGCAGTTCTTC.

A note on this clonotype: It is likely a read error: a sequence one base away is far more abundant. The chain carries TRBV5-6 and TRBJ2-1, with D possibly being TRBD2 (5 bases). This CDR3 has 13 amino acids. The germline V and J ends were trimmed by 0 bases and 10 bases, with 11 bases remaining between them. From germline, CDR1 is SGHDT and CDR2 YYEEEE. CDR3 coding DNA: TGTGCCAGCAGCTTGGCATCCGGCGGGGAGCAGTTCTTC. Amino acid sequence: CASSLASGGEQFF.

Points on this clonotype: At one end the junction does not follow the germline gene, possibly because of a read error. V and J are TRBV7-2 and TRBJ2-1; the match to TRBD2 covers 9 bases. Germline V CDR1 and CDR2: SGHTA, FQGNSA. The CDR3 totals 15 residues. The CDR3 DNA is TGTGTCAGCAGCCCGGGCGGGAGGGCCTACAATGAGCAGTTCTTC. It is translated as CVSSPGGRAYNEQFF. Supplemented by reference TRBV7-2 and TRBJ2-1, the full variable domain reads GAGVSQSPSNKVTEKGKDVELRCDPISGHTALYWYRQSLGQGLEFLIYFQGNSAPDKSGLPSDRFSAERTGGSVSTLTIQRTQQEDSAVYLCVSSPGGRAYNEQFFGPGTRLTVL.

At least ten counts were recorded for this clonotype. CDR3 loop: CAANPGTVPYGYTF. CDR3 DNA: TGTGCCGCAAACCCCGGGACAGTCCCCTATGGCTACACCTTC. The rearrangement links TRBV28 to TRBJ1-2; TRBD1 aligns across 7 bases. This CDR3 has 14 residues. CDR1 is MDHEN, CDR2 SYDVKM, per germline. The V gene end was trimmed by 11 bases and the J gene end by 4 bases; junction bases not matched to a gene: 13.

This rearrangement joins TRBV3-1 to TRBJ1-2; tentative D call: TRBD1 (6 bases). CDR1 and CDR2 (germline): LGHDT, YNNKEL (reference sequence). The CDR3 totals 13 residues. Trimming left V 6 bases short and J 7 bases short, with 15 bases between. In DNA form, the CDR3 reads TGTGCCAGCAGTCGACAGGATAAGAGTGGCTACACCTTC. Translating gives CASSRQDKSGYTF.

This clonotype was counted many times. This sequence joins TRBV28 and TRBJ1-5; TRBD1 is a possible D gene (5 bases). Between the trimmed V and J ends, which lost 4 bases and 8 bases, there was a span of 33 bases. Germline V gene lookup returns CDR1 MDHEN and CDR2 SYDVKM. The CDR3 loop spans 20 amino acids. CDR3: CASSSFRGFLRGSNKEPQHF. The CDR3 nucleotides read TGTGCCAGCAGTTCCTTCCGGGGTTTCTTAAGGGGAAGCAACAAGGAGCCCCAGCATTTT.

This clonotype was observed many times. The CDR3 DNA reads as TGTGCCAGTAGTTCGACCTCCACCTACGAGCAGTACTTC. Protein sequence: CASSSTSTYEQYF. The rearrangement uses TRBV19 and TRBJ2-7; D not resolved. Deletions cut 5 bases from V and 2 bases from J, with 10 bases between. Germline values: CDR1 LNHDA, CDR2 SQIVND (reference sequence). The CDR3 has 13 amino acids.

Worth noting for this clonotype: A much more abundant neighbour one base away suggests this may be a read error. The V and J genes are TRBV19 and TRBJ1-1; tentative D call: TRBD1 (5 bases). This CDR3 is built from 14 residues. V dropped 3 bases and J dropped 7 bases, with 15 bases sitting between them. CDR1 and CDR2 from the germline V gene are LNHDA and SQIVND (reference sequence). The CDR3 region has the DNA TGTGCCAGTAGTATTTTGTCAGGGAGGAATGAAGCTTTCTTT. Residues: CASSILSGRNEAFF.

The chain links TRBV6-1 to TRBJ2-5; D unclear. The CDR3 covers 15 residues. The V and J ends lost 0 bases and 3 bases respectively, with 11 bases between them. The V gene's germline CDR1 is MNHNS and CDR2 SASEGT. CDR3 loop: CASSEALGIEETQYF. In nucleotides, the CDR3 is TGTGCCAGCAGTGAAGCCTTGGGGATTGAAGAGACCCAGTACTTC.

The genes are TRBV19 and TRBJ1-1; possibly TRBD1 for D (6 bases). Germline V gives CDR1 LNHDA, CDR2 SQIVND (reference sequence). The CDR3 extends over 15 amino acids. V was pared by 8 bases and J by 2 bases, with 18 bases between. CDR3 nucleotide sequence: TGTGCCAGTTACACTCCGGAACAGGGAAACACTGAAGCTTTCTTT. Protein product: CASYTPEQGNTEAFF.

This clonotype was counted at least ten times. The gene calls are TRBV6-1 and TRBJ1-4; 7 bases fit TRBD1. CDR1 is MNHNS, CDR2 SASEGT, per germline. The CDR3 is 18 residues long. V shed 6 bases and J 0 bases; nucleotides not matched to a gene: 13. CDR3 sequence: CASSPTDRWYATNEKLFF. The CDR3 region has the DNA TGTGCCAGCAGCCCTACGGACAGGTGGTATGCAACTAATGAAAAACTGTTTTTT.

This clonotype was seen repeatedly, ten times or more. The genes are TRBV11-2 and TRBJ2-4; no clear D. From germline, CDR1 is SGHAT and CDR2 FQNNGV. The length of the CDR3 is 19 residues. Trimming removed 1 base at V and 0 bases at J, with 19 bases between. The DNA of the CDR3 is TGTGCCAGCAGCTTAGGCGCCGCGACTCGACGGATAGCCAAAAACATTCAGTACTTC. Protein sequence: CASSLGAATRRIAKNIQYF.

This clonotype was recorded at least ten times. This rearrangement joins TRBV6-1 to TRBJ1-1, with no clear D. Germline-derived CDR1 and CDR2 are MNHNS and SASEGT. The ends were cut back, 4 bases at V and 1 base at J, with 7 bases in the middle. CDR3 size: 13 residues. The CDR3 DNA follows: TGTGCCAGCAGTGTCCTCACGAACACTGAAGCTTTCTTT. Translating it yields CASSVLTNTEAFF.

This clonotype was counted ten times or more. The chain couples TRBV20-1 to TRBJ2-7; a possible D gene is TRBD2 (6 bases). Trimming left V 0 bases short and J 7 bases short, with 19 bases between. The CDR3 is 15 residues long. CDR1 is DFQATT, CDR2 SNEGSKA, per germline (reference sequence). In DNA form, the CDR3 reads TGCAGTGCTAGAGATTTTGGGACTGTCGGGGGTGAGCAGTACTTC. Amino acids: CSARDFGTVGGEQYF.

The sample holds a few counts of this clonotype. CDR3 DNA sequence: TGTGCCAGCAGCGTAGAAGCTAGCGCGGCCTACGAGCAGTACTTC. This codes for CASSVEASAAYEQYF. This chain connects TRBV9 to TRBJ2-7; a weak D match, TRBD2 (6 bases). Trimming shortened V by 0 bases and J by 2 bases, and 12 bases separated the two germline ends. The CDR3 loop spans 15 amino acids. Germline V gives CDR1 SGDLS, CDR2 YYNGEE. Full variable domain (missing parts from reference TRBV9 and TRBJ2-7): DSGVTQTPKHLITATGQRVTLRCSPRSGDLSVYWYQQSLDQGLQFLIQYYNGEERAKGNILERFSAQQFPDLHSELNLSSLELGDSALYFCASSVEASAAYEQYFGPGTRLTVT.

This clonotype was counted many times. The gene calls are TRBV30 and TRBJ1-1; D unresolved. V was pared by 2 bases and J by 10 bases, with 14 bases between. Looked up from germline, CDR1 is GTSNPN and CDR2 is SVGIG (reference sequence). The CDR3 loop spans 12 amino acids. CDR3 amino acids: CAWSTTTGGAFF. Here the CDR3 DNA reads TGTGCCTGGAGTACAACGACTGGAGGAGCTTTCTTT.

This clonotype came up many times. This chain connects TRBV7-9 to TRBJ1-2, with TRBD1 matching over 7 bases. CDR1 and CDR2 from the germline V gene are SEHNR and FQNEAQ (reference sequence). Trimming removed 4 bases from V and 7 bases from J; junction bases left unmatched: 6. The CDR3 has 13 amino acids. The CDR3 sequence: CASSSETGSGYTF. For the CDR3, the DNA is TGTGCCAGCAGCTCAGAGACAGGGAGTGGCTACACCTTC.

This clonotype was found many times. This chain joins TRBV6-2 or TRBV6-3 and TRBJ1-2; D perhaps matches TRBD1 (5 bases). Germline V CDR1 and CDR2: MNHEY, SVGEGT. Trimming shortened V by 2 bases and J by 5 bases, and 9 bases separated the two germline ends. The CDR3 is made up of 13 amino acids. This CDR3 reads CASSYGAVYGYTF. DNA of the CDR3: TGTGCCAGCAGTTACGGGGCCGTTTATGGCTACACCTTC.

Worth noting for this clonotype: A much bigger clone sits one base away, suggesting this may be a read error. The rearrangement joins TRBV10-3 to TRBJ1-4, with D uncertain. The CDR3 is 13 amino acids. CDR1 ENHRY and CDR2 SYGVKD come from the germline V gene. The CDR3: CAISGAGNGKLFF. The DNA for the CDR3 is TGTGCCATCAGTGGGGCAGGTAATGGAAAACTGTTTTTT.

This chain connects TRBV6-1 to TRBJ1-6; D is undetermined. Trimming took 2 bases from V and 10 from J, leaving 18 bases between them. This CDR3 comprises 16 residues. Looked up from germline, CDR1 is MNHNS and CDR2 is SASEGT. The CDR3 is CASSELKPGGGSPLHF. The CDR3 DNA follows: TGTGCCAGCAGTGAACTCAAGCCCGGCGGTGGATCACCCCTCCACTTT.

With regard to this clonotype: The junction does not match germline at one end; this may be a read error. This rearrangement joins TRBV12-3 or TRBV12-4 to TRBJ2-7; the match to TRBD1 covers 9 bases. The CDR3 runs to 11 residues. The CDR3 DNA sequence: TGTGCCAGCAGTTTAGGGGACAGGGTCTTCTTC. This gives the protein CASSLGDRVFF.

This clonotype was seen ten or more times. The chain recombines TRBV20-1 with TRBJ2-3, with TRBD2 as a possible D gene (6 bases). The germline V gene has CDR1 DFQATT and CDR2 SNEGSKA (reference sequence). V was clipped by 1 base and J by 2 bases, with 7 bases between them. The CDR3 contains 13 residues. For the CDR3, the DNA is TGCAGTGCTAGAGCGGGAGCCACAGATACGCAGTATTTT. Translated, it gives CSARAGATDTQYF.

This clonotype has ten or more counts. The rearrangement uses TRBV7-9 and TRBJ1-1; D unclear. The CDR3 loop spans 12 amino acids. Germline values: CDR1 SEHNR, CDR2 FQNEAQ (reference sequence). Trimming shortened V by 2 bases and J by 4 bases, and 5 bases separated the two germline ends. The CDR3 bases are TGTGCCAGCAGCTTACCCTCCACTGAAGCTTTCTTT. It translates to CASSLPSTEAFF.

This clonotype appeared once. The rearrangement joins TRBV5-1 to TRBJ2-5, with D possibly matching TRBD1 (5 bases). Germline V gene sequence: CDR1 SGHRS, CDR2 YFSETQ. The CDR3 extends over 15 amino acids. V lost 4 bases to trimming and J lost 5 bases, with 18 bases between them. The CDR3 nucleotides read TGCGCCAGCAGCGGTAGGACAAACGGACGGGAGACCCAGTACTTC. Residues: CASSGRTNGRETQYF.

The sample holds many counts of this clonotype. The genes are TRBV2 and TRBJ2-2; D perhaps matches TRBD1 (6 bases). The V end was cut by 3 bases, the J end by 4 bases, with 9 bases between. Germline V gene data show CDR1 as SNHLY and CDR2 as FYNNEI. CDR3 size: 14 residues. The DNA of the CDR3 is TGTGCCAGCAGTGACGGACAGCTCACCGGGGAGCTGTTTTTT. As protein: CASSDGQLTGELFF.

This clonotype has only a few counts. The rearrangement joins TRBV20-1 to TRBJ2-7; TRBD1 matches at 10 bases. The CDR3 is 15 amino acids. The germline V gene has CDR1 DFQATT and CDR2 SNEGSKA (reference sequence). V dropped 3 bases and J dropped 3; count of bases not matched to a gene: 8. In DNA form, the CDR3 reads TGCAGTGCTAGCCCTGGACAGGGGGGGGACTACGAGCAGTACTTC. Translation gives CSASPGQGGDYEQYF.

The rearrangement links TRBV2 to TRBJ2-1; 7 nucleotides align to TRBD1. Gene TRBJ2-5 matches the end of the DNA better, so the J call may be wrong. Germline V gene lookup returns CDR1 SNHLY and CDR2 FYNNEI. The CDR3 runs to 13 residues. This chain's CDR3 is CASSADREETQYF. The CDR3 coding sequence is TGTGCCAGCAGCGCCGACAGGGAAGAGACCCAGTACTTC.